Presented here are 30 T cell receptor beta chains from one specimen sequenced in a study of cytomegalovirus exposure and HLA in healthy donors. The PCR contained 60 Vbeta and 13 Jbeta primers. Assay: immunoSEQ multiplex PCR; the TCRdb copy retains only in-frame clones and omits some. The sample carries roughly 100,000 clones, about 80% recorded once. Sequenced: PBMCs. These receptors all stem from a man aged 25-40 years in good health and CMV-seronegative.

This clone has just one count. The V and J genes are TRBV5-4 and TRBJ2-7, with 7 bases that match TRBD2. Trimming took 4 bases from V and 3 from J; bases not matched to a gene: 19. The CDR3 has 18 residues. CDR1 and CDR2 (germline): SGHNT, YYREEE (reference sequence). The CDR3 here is CASSPGGTTSQSFYEQYF. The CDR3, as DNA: TGTGCCAGCAGCCCAGGCGGGACGACTAGCCAATCTTTCTACGAGCAGTACTTC.

CDR3 sequence: CASSPPGPSGTGEQFF. CDR3 nucleotide sequence: TGTGCCAGCTCCCCTCCCGGGCCTAGCGGGACTGGTGAGCAGTTCTTC. The genes are TRBV28 and TRBJ2-1; TRBD2 matches 9 bases. The CDR3 sequence is 16 residues long. V lost 8 bases, J lost 9 bases, and 17 bases stayed unmatched. Germline V gene lookup returns CDR1 MDHEN and CDR2 SYDVKM.

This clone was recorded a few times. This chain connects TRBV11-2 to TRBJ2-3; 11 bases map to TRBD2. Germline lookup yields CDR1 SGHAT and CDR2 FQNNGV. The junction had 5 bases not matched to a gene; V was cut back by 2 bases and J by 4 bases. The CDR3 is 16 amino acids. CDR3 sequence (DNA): TGTGCCAGCAGCTTATTTCTAGCGGGAGGTGCAGATACGCAGTATTTT. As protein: CASSLFLAGGADTQYF.

CDR3 protein: CASSPMVQGAAMNTEAFF. The CDR3 DNA is TGTGCCAGCTCACCAATGGTTCAGGGGGCCGCTATGAACACTGAAGCTTTCTTT. The chain recombines TRBV18 with TRBJ1-1; TRBD1 agrees at 8 bases. The CDR3 extends over 18 amino acids. Trimming cost V 2 bases and J 0 bases; bases outside gene matches: 11. The germline V gene encodes CDR1 KGHSH and CDR2 LQKENI. Complete variable domain (other parts from reference TRBV18 and TRBJ1-1): NAGVMQNPRHLVRRRGQEARLRCSPMKGHSHVYWYRQLPEEGLKFMVYLQKENIIDESGMPKERFSAEFPKEGPSILRIQQVVRGDSAAYFCASSPMVQGAAMNTEAFFGQGTRLTVV.

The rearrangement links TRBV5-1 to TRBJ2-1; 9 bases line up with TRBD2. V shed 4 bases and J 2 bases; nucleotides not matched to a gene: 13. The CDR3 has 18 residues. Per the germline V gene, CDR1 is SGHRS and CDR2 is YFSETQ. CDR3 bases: TGCGCCAGCAGCGGGGGTCCGGGTCTAGCGGGGACCTACAATGAGCAGTTCTTC. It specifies CASSGGPGLAGTYNEQFF. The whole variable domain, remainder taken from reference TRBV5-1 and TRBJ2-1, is KAGVTQTPRYLIKTRGQQVTLSCSPISGHRSVSWYQQTPGQGLQFLFEYFSETQRNKGNFPGRFSGRQFSNSRSEMNVSTLELGDSALYLCASSGGPGLAGTYNEQFFGPGTRLTVL.

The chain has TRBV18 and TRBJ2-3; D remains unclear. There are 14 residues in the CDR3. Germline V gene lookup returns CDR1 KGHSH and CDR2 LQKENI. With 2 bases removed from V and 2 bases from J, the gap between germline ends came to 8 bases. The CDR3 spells CASSPGQHTDTQYF. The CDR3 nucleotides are TGTGCCAGCTCACCAGGGCAGCACACAGATACGCAGTATTTT.

The CDR3 here is CATSRDGRDSYEQYF. CDR3 sequence (DNA): TGTGCCACCAGCAGAGATGGTCGGGATTCGTACGAGCAGTACTTC. The chain couples TRBV15 to TRBJ2-7, with D perhaps matching TRBD2 (5 bases). Trimming removed 0 bases at V and 4 bases at J, with 13 bases between. The CDR3 extends over 15 amino acids. Germline CDR1 is LNHNV and CDR2 is YYDKDF (reference sequence).

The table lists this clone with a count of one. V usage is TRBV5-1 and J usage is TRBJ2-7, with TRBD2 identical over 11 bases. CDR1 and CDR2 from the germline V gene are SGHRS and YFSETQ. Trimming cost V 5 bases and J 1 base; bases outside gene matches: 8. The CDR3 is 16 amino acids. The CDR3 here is CASSPTSGGLSYEQYF. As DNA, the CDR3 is TGCGCCAGCAGTCCCACTAGCGGGGGATTATCCTACGAGCAGTACTTC.

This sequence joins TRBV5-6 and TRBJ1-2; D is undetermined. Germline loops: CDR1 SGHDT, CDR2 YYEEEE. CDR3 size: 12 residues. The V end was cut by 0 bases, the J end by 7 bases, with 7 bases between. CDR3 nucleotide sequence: TGTGCCAGCAGCTTGGGACGGAGTGGCTACACCTTC. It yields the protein CASSLGRSGYTF.

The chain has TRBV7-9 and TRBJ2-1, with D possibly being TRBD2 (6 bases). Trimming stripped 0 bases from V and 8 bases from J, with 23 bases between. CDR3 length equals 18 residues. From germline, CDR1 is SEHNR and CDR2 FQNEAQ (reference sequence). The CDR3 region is CASSLATLAGSAGDEQFF. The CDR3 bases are TGTGCCAGCAGCTTAGCCACACTAGCCGGTTCCGCCGGGGATGAGCAGTTCTTC.

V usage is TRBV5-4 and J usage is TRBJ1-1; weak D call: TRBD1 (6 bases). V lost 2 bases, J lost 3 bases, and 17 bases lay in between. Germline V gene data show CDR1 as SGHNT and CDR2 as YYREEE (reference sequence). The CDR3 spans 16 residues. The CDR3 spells CASSFPSGGAYTEAFF. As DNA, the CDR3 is TGTGCCAGCAGCTTCCCATCGGGGGGCGCGTACACTGAAGCTTTCTTT. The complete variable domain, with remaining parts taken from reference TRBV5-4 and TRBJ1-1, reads ETGVTQSPTHLIKTRGQQVTLRCSSQSGHNTVSWYQQALGQGPQFIFQYYREEENGRGNFPPRFSGLQFPNYSSELNVNALELDDSALYLCASSFPSGGAYTEAFFGQGTRLTVV.

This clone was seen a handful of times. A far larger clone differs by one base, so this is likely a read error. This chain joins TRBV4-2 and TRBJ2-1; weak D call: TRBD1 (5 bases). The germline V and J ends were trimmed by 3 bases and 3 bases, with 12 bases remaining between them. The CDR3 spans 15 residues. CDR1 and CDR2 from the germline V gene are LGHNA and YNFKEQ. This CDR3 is CASSHEQQGYNEQFF. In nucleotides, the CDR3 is TGTGCCAGCAGCCATGAACAGCAGGGCTACAATGAGCAGTTCTTC.

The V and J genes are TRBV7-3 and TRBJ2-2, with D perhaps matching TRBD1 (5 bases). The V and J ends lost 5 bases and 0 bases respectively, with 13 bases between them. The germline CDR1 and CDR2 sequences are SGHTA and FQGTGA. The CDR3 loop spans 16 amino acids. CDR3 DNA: TGTGCCAGCAGCCTCCATCAGGGTCCGAACACCGGGGAGCTGTTTTTT. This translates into CASSLHQGPNTGELFF.

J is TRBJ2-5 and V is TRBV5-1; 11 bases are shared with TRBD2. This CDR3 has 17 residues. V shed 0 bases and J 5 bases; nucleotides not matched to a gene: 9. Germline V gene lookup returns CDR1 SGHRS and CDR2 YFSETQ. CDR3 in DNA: TGCGCCAGCAGCTTGGGAGCTAGCGGGAGGACTACGGAGACCCAGTACTTC. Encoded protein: CASSLGASGRTTETQYF.

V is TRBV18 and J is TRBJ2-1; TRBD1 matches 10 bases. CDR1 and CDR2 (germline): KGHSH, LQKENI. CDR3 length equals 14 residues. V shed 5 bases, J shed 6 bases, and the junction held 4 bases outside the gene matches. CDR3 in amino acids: CASSAGQGFNEQFF. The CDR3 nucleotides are TGTGCCAGCTCAGCGGGACAGGGGTTCAATGAGCAGTTCTTC. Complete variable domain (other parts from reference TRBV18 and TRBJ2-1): NAGVMQNPRHLVRRRGQEARLRCSPMKGHSHVYWYRQLPEEGLKFMVYLQKENIIDESGMPKERFSAEFPKEGPSILRIQQVVRGDSAAYFCASSAGQGFNEQFFGPGTRLTVL.

The CDR3: CASSFPDGIYEQYF. The CDR3 DNA follows: TGTGCCAGCAGCTTCCCGGACGGGATCTACGAGCAGTACTTC. The J gene is TRBJ2-7, the V gene TRBV7-9; a weak D match, TRBD2 (5 bases). Trimming shortened V by 3 bases and J by 3 bases, and 12 bases separated the two germline ends. CDR1 SEHNR and CDR2 FQNEAQ come from the germline V gene (reference sequence). This CDR3 contains 14 residues.

The CDR3 DNA sequence: TGCAGCGTGTTGAGACTAGCGGTATCCTACAATGAGCAGTTCTTC. It specifies CSVLRLAVSYNEQFF. This chain uses TRBV29-1 with TRBJ2-1; 9 bases are shared with TRBD2. Germline trimming cut 6 bases from V and 1 base from J; bases unmatched to any gene: 7. The CDR3 has 15 amino acids. CDR1 and CDR2 from the germline V gene are SQVTM and ANQGSEA.

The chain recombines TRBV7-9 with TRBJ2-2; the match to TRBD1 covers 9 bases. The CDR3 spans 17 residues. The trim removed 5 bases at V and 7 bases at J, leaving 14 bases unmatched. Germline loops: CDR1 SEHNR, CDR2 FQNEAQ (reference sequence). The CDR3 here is CASSPNAGTGKIGELFF. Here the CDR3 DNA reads TGTGCCAGCAGCCCCAATGCCGGGACAGGGAAGATCGGGGAGCTGTTTTTT. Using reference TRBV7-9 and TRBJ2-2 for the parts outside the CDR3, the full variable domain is DTGVSQNPRHKITKRGQNVTFRCDPISEHNRLYWYRQTLGQGPEFLTYFQNEAQLEKSRLLSDRFSAERPKGSFSTLEIQRTEQGDSAMYLCASSPNAGTGKIGELFFGEGSRLTVL.

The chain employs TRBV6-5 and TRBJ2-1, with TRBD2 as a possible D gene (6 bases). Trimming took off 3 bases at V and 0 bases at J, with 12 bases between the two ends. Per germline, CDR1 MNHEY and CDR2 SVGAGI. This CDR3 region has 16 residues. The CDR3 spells CASSYGGASSYNEQFF. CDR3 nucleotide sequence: TGTGCCAGCAGTTATGGCGGGGCGAGCTCCTACAATGAGCAGTTCTTC.

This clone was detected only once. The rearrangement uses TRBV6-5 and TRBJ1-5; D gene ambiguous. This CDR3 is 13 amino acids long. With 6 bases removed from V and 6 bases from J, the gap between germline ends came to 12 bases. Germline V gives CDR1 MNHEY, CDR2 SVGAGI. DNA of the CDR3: TGTGCCAGCAGCCTAAATTACGTTCAGCCCCAGCATTTT. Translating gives CASSLNYVQPQHF.

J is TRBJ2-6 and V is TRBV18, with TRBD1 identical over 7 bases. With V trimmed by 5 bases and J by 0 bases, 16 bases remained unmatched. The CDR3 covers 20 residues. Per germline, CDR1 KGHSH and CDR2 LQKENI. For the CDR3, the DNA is TGTGCCAGCTCAGTCCGGGGTGGGGACAGAATGTCCTCTGGGGCCAACGTCCTGACTTTC. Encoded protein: CASSVRGGDRMSSGANVLTF.

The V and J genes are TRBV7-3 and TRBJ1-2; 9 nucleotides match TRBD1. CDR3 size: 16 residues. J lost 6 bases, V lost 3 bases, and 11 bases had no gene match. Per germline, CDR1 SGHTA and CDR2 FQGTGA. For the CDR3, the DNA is TGTGCCAGCAGCTTCGGGACAGGGTTAAACCCTGATGGCTACACCTTC. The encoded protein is CASSFGTGLNPDGYTF.

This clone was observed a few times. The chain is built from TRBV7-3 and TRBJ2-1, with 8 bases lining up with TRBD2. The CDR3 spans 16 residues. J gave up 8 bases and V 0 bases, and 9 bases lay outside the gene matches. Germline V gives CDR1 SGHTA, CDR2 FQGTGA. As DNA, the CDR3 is TGTGCCAGCAGCTTAACGCCGACGGGAGGGGGGGATGAGCAGTTCTTC. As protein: CASSLTPTGGGDEQFF.

The CDR3 loop reads CASSPRGQGLNQPQHF. Written as DNA, the CDR3 is TGTGCCAGCAGTCCGCGGGGACAGGGGTTAAACCAGCCCCAGCATTTT. The chain carries TRBV28 and TRBJ1-5; 10 bases align to TRBD1. With V trimmed by 5 bases and J by 7 bases, 11 bases remained unmatched. The germline V gene encodes CDR1 MDHEN and CDR2 SYDVKM. The CDR3 loop spans 16 amino acids. Variable domain in full (rest from reference TRBV28 and TRBJ1-5): DVKVTQSSRYLVKRTGEKVFLECVQDMDHENMFWYRQDPGLGLRLIYFSYDVKMKEKGDIPEGYSVSREKKERFSLILESASTNQTSMYLCASSPRGQGLNQPQHFGDGTRLSIL.

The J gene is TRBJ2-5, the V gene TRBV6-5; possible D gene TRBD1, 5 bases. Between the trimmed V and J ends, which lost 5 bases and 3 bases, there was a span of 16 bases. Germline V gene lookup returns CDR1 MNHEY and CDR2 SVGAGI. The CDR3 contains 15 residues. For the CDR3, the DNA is TGTGCCAGCAGTCCACCGACAGTTACAAAAGAGACCCAGTACTTC. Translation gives CASSPPTVTKETQYF.

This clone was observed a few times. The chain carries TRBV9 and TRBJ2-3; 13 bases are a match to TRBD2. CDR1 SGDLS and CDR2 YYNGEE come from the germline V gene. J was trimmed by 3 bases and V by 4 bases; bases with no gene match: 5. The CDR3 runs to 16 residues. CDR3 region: CASSPGTSGETDTQYF. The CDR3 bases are TGTGCCAGCAGCCCCGGGACTAGCGGGGAAACAGATACGCAGTATTTT.

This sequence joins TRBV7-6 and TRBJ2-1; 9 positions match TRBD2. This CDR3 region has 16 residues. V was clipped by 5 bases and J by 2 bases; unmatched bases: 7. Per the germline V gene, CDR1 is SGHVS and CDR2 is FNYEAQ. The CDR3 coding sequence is TGTGCCAGCAGCCCCTCGCTAGCGGGAACCTACAATGAGCAGTTCTTC. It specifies CASSPSLAGTYNEQFF.

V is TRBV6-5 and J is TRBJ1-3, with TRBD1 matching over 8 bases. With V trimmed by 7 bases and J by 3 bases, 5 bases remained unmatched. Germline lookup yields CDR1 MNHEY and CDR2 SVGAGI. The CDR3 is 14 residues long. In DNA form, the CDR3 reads TGTGCCAGCACTGACAGGGGTCGTGGAAACACCATATATTTT. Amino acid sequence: CASTDRGRGNTIYF.

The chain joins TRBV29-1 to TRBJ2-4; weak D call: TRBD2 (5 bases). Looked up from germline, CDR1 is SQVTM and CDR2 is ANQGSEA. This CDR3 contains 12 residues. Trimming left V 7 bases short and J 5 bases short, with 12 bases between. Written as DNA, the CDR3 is TGCAGCGCTGGCCGGGGAGAAAACATTCAGTACTTC. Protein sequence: CSAGRGENIQYF.

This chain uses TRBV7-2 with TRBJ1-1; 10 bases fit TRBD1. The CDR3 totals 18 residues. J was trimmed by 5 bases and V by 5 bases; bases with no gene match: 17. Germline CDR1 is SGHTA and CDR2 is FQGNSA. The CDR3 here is CASSNPTRVTGGRTEAFF. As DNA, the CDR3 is TGTGCCAGCAGCAACCCTACTAGGGTGACAGGGGGCAGGACTGAAGCTTTCTTT.